The clone carrying this TCR beta chain has ten or more counts. Antigen specificity is unknown. This sample is drawn from a study of Graves' ophthalmopathy and Graves' hyperthyroidism. About the study: No progression to ophthalmopathy over 18 months defined stable hyperthyroidism. Findings and caveats of the study: Sensitivity reached 70% to 71% and specificity around 72% when the model predicted ophthalmopathy progression. Blood also harbored most expanded thyroid clonotypes above 0.001 frequency.

Certain patients, namely those with other autoimmune diseases, uncontrolled infections, pregnancy or lactation, were excluded. Amplification of the TCR beta CDR3 regions used RNA transcripts (as template). First-round RT-PCR relied on HTBI primers, and a second-round multiplex PCR came next. TCRdb recomputed calls from the multiplex PCR reads with MiXCR, one row per CDR3 protein. This repertoire shows 580,000 or so distinct CDR3 sequences, roughly 40% found once; its top ten account for about 4%. The CDR3 is 13 amino acids. Per germline, CDR1 LGHDT and CDR2 YNNKEL (reference sequence). Trimming shortened V by 0 bases and J by 6 bases, and 8 bases separated the two germline ends.

The TCR originated in an adult man with Graves' hyperthyroidism. The chain links TRBV3-1 to TRBJ1-1; D remains unclear. The sequenced material came from peripheral blood or thyroid tissue (not recorded which). This chain's CDR3 is CASSQDLQAEAFF. The DNA for the CDR3 is TGTGCCAGCAGCCAAGATTTGCAGGCTGAAGCTTTCTTT.